The sequence of this T cell receptor (beta chain) was determined in a study of vaccination effects on CD4 cells after COVID-19. Antigen-specific CD4+ T cells were expanded (with viral peptide pools) by the ViraFEST assay ahead of sequencing. Investigators separated out CD4+ T cells once about eleven days of culture had passed. Sometime from March through December 2020, the person acquired a SARS-CoV-2 infection that PCR confirmed. Negative control cultures were established using an HIV-1 Nef peptide pool. Both day 3 and day 7 saw half the medium replaced with IL-2 medium. In germline, CDR1 is SNHLY, CDR2 FYNNEI. V was trimmed by 8 bases and J by 2 bases, leaving 11 bases between them. The CDR3 contains 13 residues. Some clones are missing from TCRdb's copy, which holds only in-frame ones; the method was immunoSEQ multiplex PCR. The sample records fewer than 90,000 clones, over 65% being singletons.

Study results and caveats: There were few convalescent patients in the study and no early post-infection timepoints. Clones induced by infection and by vaccine showed marked clonal contraction late after vaccination.

The table lists this clone with many counts. Its specificity is unknown. The clonotype was recovered from a human donor who had a prior SARS-CoV-2 infection. This specimen was CD4+ T cells from PBMCs cultured with HIV peptides, taken before COVID-19 vaccination. Subset meaning: HIV-1 Nef peptide pool negative control/reference culture. V is TRBV2 and J is TRBJ2-3; tentative D call: TRBD1 (6 bases). CDR3 protein: CASGGPFTDTQYF. CDR3 bases: TGTGCCAGCGGGGGCCCTTTCACAGATACGCAGTATTTT.